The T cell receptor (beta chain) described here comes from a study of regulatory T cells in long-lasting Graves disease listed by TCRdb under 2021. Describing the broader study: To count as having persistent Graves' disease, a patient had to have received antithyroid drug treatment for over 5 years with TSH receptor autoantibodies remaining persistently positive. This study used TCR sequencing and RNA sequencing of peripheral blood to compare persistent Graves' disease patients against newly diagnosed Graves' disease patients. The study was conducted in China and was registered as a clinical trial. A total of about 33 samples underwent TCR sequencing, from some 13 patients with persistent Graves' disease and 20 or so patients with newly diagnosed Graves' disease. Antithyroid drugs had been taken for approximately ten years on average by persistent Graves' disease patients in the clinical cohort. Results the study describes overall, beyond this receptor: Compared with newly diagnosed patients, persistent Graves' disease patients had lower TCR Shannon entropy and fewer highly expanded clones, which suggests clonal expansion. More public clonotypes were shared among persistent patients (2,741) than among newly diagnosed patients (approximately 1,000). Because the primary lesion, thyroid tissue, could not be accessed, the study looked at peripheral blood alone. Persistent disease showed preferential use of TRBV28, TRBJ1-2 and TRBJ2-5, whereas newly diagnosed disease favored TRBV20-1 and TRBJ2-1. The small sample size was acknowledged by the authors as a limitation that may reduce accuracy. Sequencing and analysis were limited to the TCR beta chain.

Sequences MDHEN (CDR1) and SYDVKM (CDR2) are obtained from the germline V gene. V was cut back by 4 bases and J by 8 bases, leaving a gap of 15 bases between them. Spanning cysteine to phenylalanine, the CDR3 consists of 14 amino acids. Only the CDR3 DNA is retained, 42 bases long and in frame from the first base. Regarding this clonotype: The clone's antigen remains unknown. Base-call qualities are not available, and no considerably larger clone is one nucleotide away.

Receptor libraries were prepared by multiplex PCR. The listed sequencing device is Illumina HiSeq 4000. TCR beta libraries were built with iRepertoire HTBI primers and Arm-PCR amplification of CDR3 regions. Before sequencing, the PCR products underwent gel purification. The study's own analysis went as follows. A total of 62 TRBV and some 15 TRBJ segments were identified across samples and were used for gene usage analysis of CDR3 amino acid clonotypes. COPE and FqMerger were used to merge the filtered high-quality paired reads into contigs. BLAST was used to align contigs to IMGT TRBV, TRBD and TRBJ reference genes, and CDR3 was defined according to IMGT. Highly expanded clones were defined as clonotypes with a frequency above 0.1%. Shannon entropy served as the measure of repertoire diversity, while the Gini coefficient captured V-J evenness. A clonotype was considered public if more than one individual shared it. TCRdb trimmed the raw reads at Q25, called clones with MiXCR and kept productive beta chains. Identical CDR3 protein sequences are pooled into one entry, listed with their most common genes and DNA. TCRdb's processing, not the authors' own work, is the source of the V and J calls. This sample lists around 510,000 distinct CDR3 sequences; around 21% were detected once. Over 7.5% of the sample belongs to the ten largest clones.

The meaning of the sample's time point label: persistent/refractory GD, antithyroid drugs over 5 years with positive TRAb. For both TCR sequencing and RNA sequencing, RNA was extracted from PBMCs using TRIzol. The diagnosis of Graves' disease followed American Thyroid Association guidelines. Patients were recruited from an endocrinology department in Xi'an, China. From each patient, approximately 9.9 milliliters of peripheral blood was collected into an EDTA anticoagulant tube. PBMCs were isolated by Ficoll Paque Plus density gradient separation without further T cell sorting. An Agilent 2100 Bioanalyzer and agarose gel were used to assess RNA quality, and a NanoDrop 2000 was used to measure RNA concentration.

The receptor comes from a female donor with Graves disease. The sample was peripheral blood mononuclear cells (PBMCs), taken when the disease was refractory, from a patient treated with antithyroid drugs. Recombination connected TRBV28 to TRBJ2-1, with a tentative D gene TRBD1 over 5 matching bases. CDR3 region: CASSSQSRGDEQFF. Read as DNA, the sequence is TGTGCCAGCAGTTCCCAAAGTAGGGGCGATGAGCAGTTCTTC.